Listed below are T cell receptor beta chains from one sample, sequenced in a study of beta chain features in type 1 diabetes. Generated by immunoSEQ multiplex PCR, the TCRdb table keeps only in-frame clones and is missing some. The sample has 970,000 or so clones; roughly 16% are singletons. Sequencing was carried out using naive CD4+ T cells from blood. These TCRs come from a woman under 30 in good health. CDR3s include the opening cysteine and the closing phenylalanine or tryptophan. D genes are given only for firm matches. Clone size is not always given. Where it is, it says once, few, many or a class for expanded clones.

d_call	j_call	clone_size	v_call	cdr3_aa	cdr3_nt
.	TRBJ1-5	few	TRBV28	CASSFVGDRQPQHF	TGTGCCAGCAGTTTTGTAGGAGATCGTCAGCCCCAGCATTTT
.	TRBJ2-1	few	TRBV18	CASSPAVHSYNEQFF	TGTGCCAGCTCACCTGCGGTCCACTCCTACAATGAGCAGTTCTTC
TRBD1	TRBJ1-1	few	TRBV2	CASSGHRGAFF	TGTGCCAGCAGTGGTCACAGGGGGGCTTTCTTT
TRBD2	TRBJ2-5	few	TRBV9	CASSVQPLAGGETQYF	TGTGCCAGCAGCGTGCAGCCCCTAGCGGGAGGAGAGACCCAGTACTTC
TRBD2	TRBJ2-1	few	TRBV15	CATSREDSGRFYEQFF	TGTGCCACCAGCAGAGAAGATAGCGGGAGGTTTTATGAGCAGTTCTTC
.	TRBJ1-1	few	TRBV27	CASSLNENTEAFF	TGTGCCAGCAGTTTAAATGAAAACACTGAAGCTTTCTTT
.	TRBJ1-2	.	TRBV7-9	CASSFPAYGYTF	TGTGCCAGCAGCTTCCCAGCCTATGGCTACACCTTC
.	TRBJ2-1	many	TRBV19	CASAVGGTSNEQFF	TGTGCCAGCGCCGTTGGCGGGACGTCCAATGAGCAGTTCTTC
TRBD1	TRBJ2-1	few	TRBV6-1	CASRVGQALYNEQFF	TGTGCCAGCAGGGTGGGACAGGCTCTCTACAATGAGCAGTTCTTC
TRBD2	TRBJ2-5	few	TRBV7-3	CASSSGLKETQYF	TGTGCCAGCAGCTCGGGACTAAAAGAGACCCAGTACTTC
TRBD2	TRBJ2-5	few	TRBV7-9	CASSLGVLAVFPQETQYF	TGTGCCAGCAGCTTAGGAGTCCTAGCGGTATTCCCCCAAGAGACCCAGTACTTC
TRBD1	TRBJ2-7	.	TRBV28	CASRPSGTGLYEQYF	TGTGCCAGCAGACCATCCGGGACAGGGCTTTACGAGCAGTACTTC
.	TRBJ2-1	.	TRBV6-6	CASSYSGVSNEQFF	TGTGCCAGCAGTTACTCGGGGGTTTCCAATGAGCAGTTCTTC
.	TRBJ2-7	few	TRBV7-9	CASSFDQGTRQYF	TGTGCCAGCAGCTTCGATCAGGGAACTCGGCAGTACTTC
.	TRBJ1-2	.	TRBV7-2	CASRSETGNYGYTF	TGTGCCAGCCGCTCAGAAACAGGGAACTATGGCTACACCTTC
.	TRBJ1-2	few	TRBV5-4	CASSQRGSSYGYTF	TGTGCCAGCAGTCAGAGGGGTTCGTCCTATGGCTACACCTTC
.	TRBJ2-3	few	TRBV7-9	CASSPPRGKRTDTQYF	TGTGCCAGCAGCCCCCCCCGGGGAAAAAGAACAGATACGCAGTATTTT